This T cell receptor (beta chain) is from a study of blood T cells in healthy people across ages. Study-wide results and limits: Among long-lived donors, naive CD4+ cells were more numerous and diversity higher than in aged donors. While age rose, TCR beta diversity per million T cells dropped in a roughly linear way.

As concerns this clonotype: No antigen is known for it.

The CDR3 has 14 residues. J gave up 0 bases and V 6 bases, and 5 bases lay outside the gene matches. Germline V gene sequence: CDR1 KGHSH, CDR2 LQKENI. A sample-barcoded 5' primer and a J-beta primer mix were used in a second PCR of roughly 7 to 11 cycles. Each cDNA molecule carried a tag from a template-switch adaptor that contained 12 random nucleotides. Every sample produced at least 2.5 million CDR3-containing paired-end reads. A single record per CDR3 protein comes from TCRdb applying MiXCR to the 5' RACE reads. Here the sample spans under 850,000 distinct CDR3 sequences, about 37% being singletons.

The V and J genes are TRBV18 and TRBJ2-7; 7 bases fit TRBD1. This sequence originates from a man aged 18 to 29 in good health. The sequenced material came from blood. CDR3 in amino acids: CASSVQGTSYEQYF. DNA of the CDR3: TGTGCCAGCTCGGTACAGGGGACCTCCTACGAGCAGTACTTC.